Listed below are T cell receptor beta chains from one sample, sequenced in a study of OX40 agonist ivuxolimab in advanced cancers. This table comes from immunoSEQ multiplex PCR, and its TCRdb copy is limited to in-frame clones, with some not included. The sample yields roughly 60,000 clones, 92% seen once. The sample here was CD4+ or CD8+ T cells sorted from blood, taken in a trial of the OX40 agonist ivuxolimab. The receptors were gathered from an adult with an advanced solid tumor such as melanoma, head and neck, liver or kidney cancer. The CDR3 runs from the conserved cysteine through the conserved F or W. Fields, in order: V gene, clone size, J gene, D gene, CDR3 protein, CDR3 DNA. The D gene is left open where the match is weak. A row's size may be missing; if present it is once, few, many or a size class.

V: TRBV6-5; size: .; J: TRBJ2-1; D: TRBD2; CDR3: CASSYSSGRGGEQFF; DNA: TGTGCCAGCAGTTACTCTAGCGGGAGGGGGGGTGAGCAGTTCTTC
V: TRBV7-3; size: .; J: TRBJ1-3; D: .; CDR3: CASSFWGDTIYF; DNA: TGTGCCAGCAGCTTTTGGGGAGACACCATATATTTT
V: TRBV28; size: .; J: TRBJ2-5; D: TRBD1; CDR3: CASSPGTGQETQYF; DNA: TGTGCCAGCAGTCCCGGGACAGGGCAAGAGACCCAGTACTTC
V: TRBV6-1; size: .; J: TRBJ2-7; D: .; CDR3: CASRQQDHSSYEQYF; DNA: TGTGCCAGCAGACAGCAGGATCACAGCTCCTACGAGCAGTACTTC
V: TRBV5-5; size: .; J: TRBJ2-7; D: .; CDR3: CASSSLGEPGYPYEQYF; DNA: TGTGCCAGCAGCTCGTTAGGGGAACCAGGGTATCCCTACGAGCAGTACTTC
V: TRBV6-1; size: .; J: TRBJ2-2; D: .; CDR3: CASRLTGFDGELFF; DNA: TGTGCCAGCAGGTTAACAGGGTTCGACGGGGAGCTGTTTTTT
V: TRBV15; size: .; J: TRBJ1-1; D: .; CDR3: CATSSAQLNRWNTEAFF; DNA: TGTGCCACCAGCAGTGCACAACTTAACAGATGGAACACTGAAGCTTTCTTT
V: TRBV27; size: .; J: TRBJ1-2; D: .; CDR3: CASSLSRSAHGYTF; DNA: TGTGCCAGCAGTTTATCCCGTTCGGCTCATGGCTACACCTTC
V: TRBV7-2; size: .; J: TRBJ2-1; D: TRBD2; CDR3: CASSRGLEVYNEQFF; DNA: TGTGCCAGCAGCCGGGGACTAGAAGTCTACAATGAGCAGTTCTTC
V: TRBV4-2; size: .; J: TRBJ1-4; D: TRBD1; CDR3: CASSRRSQGASTNEKLFF; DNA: TGTGCCAGCAGCCGACGATCACAGGGGGCGTCAACTAATGAAAAACTGTTTTTT
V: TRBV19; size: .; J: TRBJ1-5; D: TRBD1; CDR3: CASFPGTGSYQPQHF; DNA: TGTGCCAGTTTTCCCGGGACAGGGTCTTATCAGCCCCAGCATTTT
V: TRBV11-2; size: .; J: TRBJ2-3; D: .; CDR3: CASSLVSRTDTQYF; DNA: TGTGCCAGCAGCTTAGTTTCGAGGACAGATACGCAGTATTTT
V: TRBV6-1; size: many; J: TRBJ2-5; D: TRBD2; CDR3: CASSGLAGLGETQYF; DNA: TGTGCCAGCAGCGGACTAGCGGGCCTGGGAGAGACCCAGTACTTC
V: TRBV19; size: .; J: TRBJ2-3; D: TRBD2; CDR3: CASSTSGSTTDTQYF; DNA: TGTGCCAGTAGTACTAGCGGGAGCACCACAGATACGCAGTATTTT
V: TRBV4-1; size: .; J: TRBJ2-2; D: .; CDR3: CASSQGRGDTGELFF; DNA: TGCGCCAGCAGCCAAGGTCGGGGTGACACCGGGGAGCTGTTTTTT
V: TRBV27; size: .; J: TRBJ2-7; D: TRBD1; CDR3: CASRPGTGVYEQYF; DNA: TGTGCCAGCAGACCCGGGACAGGGGTCTACGAGCAGTACTTC
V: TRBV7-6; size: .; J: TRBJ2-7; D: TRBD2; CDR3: CASSQLASGEAYEQYF; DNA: TGTGCCAGCAGCCAGCTTGCTAGCGGAGAAGCATACGAGCAGTACTTC
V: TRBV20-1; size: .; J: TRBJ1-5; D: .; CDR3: CSAPSGQPQHF; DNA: TGCAGTGCTCCCTCCGGCCAGCCCCAGCATTTT
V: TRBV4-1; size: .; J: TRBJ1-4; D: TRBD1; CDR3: CASSSRTGSEKLFF; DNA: TGCGCCAGCAGCTCCCGGACAGGGAGTGAAAAACTGTTTTTT
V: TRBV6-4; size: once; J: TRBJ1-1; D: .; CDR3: CASSDQAENTEAFF; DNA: TGTGCCAGCAGTGACCAAGCCGAGAACACTGAAGCTTTCTTT
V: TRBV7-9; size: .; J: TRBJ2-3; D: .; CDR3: CASRSPTVYTQYF; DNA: TGTGCCAGCAGGTCCCCCACAGTCTATACGCAGTATTTT
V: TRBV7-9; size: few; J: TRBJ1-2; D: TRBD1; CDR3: CASSLPGTGRSYTF; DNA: TGTGCCAGCAGCTTACCTGGGACAGGGCGAAGCTACACCTTC
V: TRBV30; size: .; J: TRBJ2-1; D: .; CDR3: CAWSSAVPGFYEQFF; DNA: TGTGCCTGGAGTTCCGCGGTACCCGGGTTTTATGAGCAGTTCTTC
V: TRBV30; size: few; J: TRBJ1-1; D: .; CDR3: CAWSGGLGTEAFF; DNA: TGTGCCTGGAGTGGGGGATTAGGCACTGAAGCTTTCTTT
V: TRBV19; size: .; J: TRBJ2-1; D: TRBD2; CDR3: CASSTSGSSYNEQFF; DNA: TGTGCCAGTAGCACTAGCGGGAGCTCCTACAATGAGCAGTTCTTC
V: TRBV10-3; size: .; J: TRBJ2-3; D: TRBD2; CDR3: CATRPAGEADTQYF; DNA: TGTGCCACCCGTCCGGCGGGAGAGGCAGATACGCAGTATTTT
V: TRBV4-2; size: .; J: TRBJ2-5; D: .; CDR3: CASSQDGLSEETQYF; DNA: TGTGCCAGCAGCCAAGATGGCCTGTCAGAAGAGACCCAGTACTTC
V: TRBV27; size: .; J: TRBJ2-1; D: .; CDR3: CASSISSANEQFF; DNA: TGTGCCAGCAGTATAAGCAGCGCCAATGAGCAGTTCTTC